This TCR beta chain was documented in a study of blood T cell repertoires in COVID-19. Study-wide background: Researchers got acute and convalescent COVID-19 samples from the United States, Italy and Spain.

This clone has just a few counts. TCRdb keeps only in-frame clones here, not all; method: immunoSEQ multiplex PCR. Here the sample spans 200,000 to 250,000 clones, 80% to 85% being singletons. From germline, CDR1 is LGHDT and CDR2 YNNKEL (reference sequence). V lost 5 bases and J lost 6, with 11 bases in between. The CDR3 sequence is 12 residues long. This sequence was found in a woman of 80 years or more with COVID-19, enrolled during active disease. The sample was peripheral blood. The chain recombines TRBV3-1 (or the pseudogene TRBV3-2) with TRBJ2-7; TRBD2 is a possible D gene (6 bases). CDR3 region: CASSTLGGEQYF. For the CDR3, the DNA is TGTGCCAGCAGCACCTTGGGAGGCGAGCAGTACTTC.